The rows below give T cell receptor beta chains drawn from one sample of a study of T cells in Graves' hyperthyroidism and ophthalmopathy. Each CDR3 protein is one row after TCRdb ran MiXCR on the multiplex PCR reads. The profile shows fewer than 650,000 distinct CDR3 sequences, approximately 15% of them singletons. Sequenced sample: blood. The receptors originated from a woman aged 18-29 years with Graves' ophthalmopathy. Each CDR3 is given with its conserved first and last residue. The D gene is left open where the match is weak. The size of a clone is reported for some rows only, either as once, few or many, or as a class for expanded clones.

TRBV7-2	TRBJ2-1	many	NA	TGTGCCAGCAGCTTACTGTCCGGCAATGAGCAGTTCTTC	CASSLLSGNEQFF
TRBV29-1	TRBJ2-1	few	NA	TGCAGCGTTTGCAACAGGATATCCAATGAGCAGTTCTTC	CSVCNRISNEQFF
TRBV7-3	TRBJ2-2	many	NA	TGTGCCAGCGTAGAAGGGACAATAGGGGAGAGTGTGGAGCTGTTTTTT	CASVEGTIGESVELFF
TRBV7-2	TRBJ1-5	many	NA	TGTGCCAGCAGCGCAGGGACGGGCCAGCCCCAGCATTTT	CASSAGTGQPQHF
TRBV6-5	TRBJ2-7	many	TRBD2	TGTGCCAGCAGTTACACGAGAGCGGGAGGGGGTGAGCAGTACTTC	CASSYTRAGGGEQYF
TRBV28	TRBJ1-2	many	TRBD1	TGTGCCAGCAGTTTCGGGGACAGTAACTATGGCTACACCTTC	CASSFGDSNYGYTF
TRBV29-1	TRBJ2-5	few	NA	TGCAGCGCCCCAAGCGGCAGTCGGGAGACCCAGTACTTC	CSAPSGSRETQYF
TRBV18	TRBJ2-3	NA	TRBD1	TGTGCCAGCTCACCAATAGCCCGGACAGGGTTAAGCACAGATACGCAGTATTTT	CASSPIARTGLSTDTQYF
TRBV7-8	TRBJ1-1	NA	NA	TGTGCCAGCAGCTGGCTGAACACTGAAGCTTTCTTT	CASSWLNTEAFF
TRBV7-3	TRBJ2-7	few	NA	TGTGCCAGCAGCCCCACCCGAGACAGGGAGGGAGTGAGCGGGAGTGGGCACGAGCAGTACTTC	CASSPTRDREGVSGSGHEQYF
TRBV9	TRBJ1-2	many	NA	TGTGCCAGCAGCGTAGGTGGACAGAACTATGGCTACACCTTC	CASSVGGQNYGYTF
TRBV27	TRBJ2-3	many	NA	TGTGCCAGCACTCTAGTCCCAGGGATGGATACGCAGTATTTT	CASTLVPGMDTQYF
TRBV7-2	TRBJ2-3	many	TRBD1	TGTGCCAGCAGCGAACCGCAGGGGGTGGATTCAGAAGATACGCAGTATTTT	CASSEPQGVDSEDTQYF
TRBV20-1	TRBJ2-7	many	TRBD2	TGCAGTGCCAATAGCGGGAGTAGAGTCGAGCAGTACTTC	CSANSGSRVEQYF
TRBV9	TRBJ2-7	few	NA	TGTGCCAGCAGCGTAGAGCGGGTGCGCGACGAGCAGTACTTC	CASSVERVRDEQYF
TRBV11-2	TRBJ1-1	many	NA	TGTGCCAGCTTAATATCGGTTACGGGGGTATTGAGTGAAGCTTTCTTT	CASLISVTGVLSEAFF
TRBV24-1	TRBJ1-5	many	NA	TGTGCCCTTATATCGACTCCGGGGCCTCTCAATCAGCCCCAGCATTTT	CALISTPGPLNQPQHF
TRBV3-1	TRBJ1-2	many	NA	TGTGCCAGCAGTCTTAGAAATCCCGGGGCCTATGGCTACACCTTC	CASSLRNPGAYGYTF
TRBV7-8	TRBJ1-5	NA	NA	TGTGCCAGCAGCCCGCAGGGAAATAGCAATCAGCCCCAGCATTTT	CASSPQGNSNQPQHF
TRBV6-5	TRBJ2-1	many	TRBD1	TGTGCCAGCAGTTACGAAGGGGGCGCGGAGAATGAGCAGTTCTTC	CASSYEGGAENEQFF
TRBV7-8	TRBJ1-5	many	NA	TGTGCCAGCAGCTTAGAGGGTGCGAATCAGCCCCAGCATTTT	CASSLEGANQPQHF
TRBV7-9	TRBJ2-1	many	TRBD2	TGTGCCAGCAGCTTAGTTAGCGGGAGAAGGTATGAGCAGTTCTTC	CASSLVSGRRYEQFF
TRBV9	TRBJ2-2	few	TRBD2	TGTGCCAGCAGCTTGGGACTAGCGGGAGAGTCGTGGGAGCTGTTTTTT	CASSLGLAGESWELFF
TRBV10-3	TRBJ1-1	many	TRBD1	TGTGCCATCAGGAAGCAGGGGGCCGAGGGCACTGAAGCTTTCTTT	CAIRKQGAEGTEAFF
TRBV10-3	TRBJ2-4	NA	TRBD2	TGTGCCATCAGTGATCCCTGGGGAGCGGGAGGGCCGGAACCTCTAGCCAAAAACATTCAGTACTTC	CAISDPWGAGGPEPLAKNIQYF
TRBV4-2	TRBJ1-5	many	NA	TGTGCCAGCAGCCAAGGTCCGGGCAGGGAGGAAAGCAATCAGCCCCAGCATTTT	CASSQGPGREESNQPQHF
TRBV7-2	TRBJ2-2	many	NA	TGTGCCAGCAGCTCCCGGCCCCGGGACTTGGGATCCACCGGGGAGCTGTTTTTT	CASSSRPRDLGSTGELFF
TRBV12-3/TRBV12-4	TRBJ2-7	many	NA	TGTGCCAGCAGTTTACACACAGTCGAGCAGTACTTC	CASSLHTVEQYF
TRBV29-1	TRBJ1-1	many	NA	TGCAGCGTTCAGGGTGGGAGAACTGAAGCTTTCTTT	CSVQGGRTEAFF
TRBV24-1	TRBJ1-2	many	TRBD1	TGTGCCACCAGTGGGGGACAGGGCCATGGCTACACCTTC	CATSGGQGHGYTF
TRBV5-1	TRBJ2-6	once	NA	TGCGCAACCTCGGACTGGATCTCTGGGGCCAACGTCCTGACTTTC	CATSDWISGANVLTF
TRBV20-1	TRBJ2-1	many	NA	TGCAGTGCAGGGGGGGGAGCGCCTTACAATGAGCAGTTCTTC	CSAGGGAPYNEQFF
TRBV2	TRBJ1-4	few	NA	TGTGCCAGCAGCCAAAACCGGGGGGTAAATGAAAAACTGTTTTTT	CASSQNRGVNEKLFF
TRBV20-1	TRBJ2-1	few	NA	TGCAGTGCTAGAGGCTGGTTAACTAACAATGAGCAGTTCTTC	CSARGWLTNNEQFF
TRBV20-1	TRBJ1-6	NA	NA	TGCAGTAGCCGGGGAGTTAATTCACCCCTCCACTTT	CSSRGVNSPLHF